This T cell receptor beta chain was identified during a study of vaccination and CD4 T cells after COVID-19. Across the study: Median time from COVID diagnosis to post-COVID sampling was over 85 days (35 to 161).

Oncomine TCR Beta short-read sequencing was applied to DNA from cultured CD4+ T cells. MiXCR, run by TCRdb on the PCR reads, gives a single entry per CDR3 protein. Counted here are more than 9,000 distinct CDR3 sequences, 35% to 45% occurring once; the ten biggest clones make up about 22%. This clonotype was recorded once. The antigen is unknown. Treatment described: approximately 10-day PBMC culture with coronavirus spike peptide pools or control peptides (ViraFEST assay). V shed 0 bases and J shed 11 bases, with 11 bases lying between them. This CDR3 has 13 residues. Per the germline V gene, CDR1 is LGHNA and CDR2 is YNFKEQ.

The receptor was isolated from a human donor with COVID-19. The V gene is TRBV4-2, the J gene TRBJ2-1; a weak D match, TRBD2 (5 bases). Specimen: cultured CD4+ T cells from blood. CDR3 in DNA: TGTGCCAGCAGCCAAGATCTAGAGGGCCAGCAGTTCTTC. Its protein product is CASSQDLEGQQFF.